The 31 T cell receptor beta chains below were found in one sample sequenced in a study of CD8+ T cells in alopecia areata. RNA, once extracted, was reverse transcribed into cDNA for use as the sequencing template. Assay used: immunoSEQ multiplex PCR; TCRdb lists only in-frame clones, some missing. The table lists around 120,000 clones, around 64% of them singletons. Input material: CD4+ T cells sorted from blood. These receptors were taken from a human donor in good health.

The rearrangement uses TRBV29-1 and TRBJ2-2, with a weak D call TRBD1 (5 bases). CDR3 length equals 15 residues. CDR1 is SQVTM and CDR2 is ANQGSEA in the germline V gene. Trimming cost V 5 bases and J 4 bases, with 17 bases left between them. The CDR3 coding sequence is TGCAGCGTTCCAGGGTCAAGGGGCGGCACCGGGGAGCTGTTTTTT. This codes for CSVPGSRGGTGELFF.

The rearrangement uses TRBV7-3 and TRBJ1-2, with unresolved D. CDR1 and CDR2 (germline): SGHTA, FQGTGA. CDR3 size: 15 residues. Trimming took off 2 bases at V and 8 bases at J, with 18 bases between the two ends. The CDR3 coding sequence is TGTGCCAGCAGCTTAGCGATGGTAGTCTCGCTCGGCTACACCTTC. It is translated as CASSLAMVVSLGYTF.

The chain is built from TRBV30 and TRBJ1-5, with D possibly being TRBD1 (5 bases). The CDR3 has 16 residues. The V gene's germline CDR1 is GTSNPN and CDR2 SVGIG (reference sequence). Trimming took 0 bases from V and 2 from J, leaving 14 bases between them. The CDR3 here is CAWSVLSGGGNQPQHF. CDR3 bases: TGTGCCTGGAGTGTCTTAAGTGGGGGAGGCAATCAGCCCCAGCATTTT.

The DNA of the CDR3 is TGTGCCAGCAGCTTGGCAGCGAACACTGAAGCTTTCTTT. Amino acids: CASSLAANTEAFF. The rearrangement uses TRBV5-6 and TRBJ1-1; D unresolved. V was trimmed by 0 bases and J by 1 base, leaving 4 bases between them. The germline gives CDR1 SGHDT, CDR2 YYEEEE. This CDR3 is 13 amino acids long.

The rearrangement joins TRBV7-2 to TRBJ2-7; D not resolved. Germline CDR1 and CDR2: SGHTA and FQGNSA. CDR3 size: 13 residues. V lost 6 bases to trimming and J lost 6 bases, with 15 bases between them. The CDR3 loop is CASSRSPLSEQYF. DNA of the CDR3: TGTGCCAGCAGTCGATCCCCCCTTTCCGAGCAGTACTTC.

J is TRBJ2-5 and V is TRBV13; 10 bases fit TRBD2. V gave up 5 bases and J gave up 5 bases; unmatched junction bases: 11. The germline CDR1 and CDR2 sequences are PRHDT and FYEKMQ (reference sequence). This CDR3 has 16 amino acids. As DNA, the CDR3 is TGTGCCAGCAGCCCCCTGAGAGCGGGGGGGTATGAGACCCAGTACTTC. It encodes CASSPLRAGGYETQYF.

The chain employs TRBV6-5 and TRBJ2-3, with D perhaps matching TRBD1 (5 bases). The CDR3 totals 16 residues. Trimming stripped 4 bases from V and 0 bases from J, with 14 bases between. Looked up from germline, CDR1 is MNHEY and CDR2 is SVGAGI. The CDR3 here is CASSWKGHRSTDTQYF. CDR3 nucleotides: TGTGCCAGCAGTTGGAAGGGGCATAGGAGCACAGATACGCAGTATTTT.

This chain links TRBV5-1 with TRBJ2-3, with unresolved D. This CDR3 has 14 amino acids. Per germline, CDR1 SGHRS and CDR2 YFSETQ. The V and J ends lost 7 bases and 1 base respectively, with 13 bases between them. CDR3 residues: CASRPGAGTDTQYF. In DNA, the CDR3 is TGCGCCAGCCGACCCGGTGCTGGCACAGATACGCAGTATTTT.

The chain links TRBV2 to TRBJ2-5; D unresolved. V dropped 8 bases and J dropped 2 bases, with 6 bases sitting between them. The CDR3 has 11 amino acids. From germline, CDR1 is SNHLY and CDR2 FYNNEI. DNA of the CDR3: TGTGCCAGCTTGAGGCAAGAGACCCAGTACTTC. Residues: CASLRQETQYF.

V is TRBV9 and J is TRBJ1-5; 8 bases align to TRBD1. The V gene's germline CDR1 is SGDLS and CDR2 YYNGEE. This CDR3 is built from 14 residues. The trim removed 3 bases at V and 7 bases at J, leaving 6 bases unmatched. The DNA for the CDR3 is TGTGCCAGCAGCGCAGACAGGGGTGAACAGCCCCAGCATTTT. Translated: CASSADRGEQPQHF.

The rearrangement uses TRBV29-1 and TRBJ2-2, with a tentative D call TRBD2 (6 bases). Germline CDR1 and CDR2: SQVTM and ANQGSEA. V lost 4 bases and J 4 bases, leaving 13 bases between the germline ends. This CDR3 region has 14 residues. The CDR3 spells CSVGFRGLTGELFF. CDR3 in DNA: TGCAGCGTTGGTTTTAGGGGACTCACCGGGGAGCTGTTTTTT.

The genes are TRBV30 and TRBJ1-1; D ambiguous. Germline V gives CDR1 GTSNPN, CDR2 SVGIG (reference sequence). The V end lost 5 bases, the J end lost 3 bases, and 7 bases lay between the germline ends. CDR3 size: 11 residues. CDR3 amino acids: CAWGEDTEAFF. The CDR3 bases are TGTGCCTGGGGGGAGGACACTGAAGCTTTCTTT.

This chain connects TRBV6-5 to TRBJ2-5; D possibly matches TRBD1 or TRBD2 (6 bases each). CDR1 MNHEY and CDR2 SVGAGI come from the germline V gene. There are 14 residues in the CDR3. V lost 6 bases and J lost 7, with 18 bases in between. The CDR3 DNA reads TGTGCCAGCAGAGAAAGGGGGGCCCCTGGGACCCAGTACTTC. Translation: CASRERGAPGTQYF.

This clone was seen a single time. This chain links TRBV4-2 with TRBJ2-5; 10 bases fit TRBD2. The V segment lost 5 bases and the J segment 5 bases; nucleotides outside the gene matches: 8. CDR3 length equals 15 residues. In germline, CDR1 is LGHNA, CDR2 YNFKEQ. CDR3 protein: CASSGQRGGGETQYF. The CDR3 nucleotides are TGTGCCAGCAGCGGGCAGCGGGGGGGCGGCGAGACCCAGTACTTC.

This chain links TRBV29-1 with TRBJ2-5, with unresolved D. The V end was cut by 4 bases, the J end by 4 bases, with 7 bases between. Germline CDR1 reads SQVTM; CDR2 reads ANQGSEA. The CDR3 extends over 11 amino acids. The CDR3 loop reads CSVGTRETQYF. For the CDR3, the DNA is TGCAGCGTTGGAACAAGAGAGACCCAGTACTTC.

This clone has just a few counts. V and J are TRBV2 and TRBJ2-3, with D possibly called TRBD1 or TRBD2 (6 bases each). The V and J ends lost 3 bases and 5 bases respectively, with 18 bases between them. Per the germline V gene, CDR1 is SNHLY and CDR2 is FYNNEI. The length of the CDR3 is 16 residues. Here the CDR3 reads CASSENKRGALDTQYF. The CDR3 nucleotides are TGTGCCAGCAGTGAGAATAAGAGGGGGGCCTTAGATACGCAGTATTTT. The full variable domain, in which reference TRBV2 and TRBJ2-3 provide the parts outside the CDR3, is EPEVTQTPSHQVTQMGQEVILRCVPISNHLYFYWYRQILGQKVEFLVSFYNNEISEKSEIFDDQFSVERPDGSNFTLKIRSTKLEDSAMYFCASSENKRGALDTQYFGPGTRLTVL.

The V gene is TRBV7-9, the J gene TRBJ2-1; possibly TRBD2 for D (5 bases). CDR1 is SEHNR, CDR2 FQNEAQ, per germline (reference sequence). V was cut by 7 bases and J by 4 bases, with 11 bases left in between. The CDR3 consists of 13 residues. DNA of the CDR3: TGTGCCAGCACCAAATTAGCGTACAATGAGCAGTTCTTC. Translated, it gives CASTKLAYNEQFF.

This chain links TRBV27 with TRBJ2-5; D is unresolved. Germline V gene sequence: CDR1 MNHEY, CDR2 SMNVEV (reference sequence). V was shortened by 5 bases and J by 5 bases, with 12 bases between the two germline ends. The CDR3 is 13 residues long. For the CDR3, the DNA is TGTGCCAGCAGTCCCCGGGTATGGGAGACCCAGTACTTC. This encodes CASSPRVWETQYF.

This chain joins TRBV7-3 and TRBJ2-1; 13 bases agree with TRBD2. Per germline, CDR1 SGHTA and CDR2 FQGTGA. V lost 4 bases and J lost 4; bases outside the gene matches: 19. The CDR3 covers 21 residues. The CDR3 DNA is TGTGCCAGCAGCTCAGGGAGACCCCTACTAGCGGGGGGGCCGGGATACAATGAGCAGTTCTTC. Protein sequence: CASSSGRPLLAGGPGYNEQFF.

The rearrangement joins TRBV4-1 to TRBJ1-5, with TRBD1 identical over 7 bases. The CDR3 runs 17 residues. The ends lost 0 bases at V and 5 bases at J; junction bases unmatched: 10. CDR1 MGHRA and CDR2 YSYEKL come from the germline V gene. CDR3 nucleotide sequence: TGCGCCAGCAGCCAAGAGGGTGGCAGGGGGAAGGATCAGCCCCAGCATTTT. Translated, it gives CASSQEGGRGKDQPQHF.

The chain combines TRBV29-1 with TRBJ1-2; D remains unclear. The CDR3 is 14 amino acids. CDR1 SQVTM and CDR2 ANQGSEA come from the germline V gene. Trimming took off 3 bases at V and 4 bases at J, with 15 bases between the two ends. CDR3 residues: CSVEPRAEGYGYTF. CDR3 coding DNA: TGCAGCGTTGAGCCCCGAGCCGAGGGCTATGGCTACACCTTC.

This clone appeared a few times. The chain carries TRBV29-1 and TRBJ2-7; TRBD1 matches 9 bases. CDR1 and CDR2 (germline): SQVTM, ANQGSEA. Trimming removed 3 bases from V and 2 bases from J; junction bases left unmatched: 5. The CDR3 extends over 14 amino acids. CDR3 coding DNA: TGCAGCGTTGACTCCGGACAGGGGACCTACGAGCAGTACTTC. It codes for CSVDSGQGTYEQYF.

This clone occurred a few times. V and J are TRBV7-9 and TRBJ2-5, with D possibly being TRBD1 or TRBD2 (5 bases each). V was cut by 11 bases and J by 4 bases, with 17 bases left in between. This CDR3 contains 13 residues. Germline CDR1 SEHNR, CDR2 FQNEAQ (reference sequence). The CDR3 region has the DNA TGTGCCGGGGGACCTCGAAAACGAGAGACCCAGTACTTC. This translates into CAGGPRKRETQYF.

The CDR3 DNA sequence: TGTGCCAGCAGCCCCCGGGATAGCGGGGGAAGCTCCTACAATGAGCAGTTCTTC. Translation: CASSPRDSGGSSYNEQFF. The rearrangement links TRBV7-9 to TRBJ2-1, with 9 bases aligning to TRBD2. In germline, CDR1 is SEHNR, CDR2 FQNEAQ (reference sequence). The length of the CDR3 is 18 residues. The V and J ends lost 5 bases and 0 bases, in that order; junction bases with no gene match: 11.

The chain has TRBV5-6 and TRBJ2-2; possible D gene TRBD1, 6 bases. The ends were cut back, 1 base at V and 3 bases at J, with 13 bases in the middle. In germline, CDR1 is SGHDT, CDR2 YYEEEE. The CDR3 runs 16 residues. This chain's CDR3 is CASSLPGQLHTGELFF. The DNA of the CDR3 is TGTGCCAGCAGCTTGCCGGGACAATTACACACCGGGGAGCTGTTTTTT. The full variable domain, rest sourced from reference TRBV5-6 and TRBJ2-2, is DAGVTQSPTHLIKTRGQQVTLRCSPKSGHDTVSWYQQALGQGPQFIFQYYEEEERQRGNFPDRFSGHQFPNYSSELNVNALLLGDSALYLCASSLPGQLHTGELFFGEGSRLTVL.

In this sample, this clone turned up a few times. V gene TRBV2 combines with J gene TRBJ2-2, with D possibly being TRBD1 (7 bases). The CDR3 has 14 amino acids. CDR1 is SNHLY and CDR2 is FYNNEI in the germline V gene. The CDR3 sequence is CASRGAMNTGELFF. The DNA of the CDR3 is TGTGCTTCCAGGGGGGCAATGAACACCGGGGAGCTGTTTTTT.

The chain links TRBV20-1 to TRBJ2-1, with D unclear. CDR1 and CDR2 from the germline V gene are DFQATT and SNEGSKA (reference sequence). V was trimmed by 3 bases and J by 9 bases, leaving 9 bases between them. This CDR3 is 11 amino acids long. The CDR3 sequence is CSASVPTEQFF. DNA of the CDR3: TGCAGTGCTAGTGTCCCCACTGAGCAGTTCTTC.

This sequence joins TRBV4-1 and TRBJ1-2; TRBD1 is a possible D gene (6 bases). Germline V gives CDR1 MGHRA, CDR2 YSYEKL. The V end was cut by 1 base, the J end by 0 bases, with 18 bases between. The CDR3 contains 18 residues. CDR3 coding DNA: TGCGCCAGCAGCCAAGGCCGGCAGGGGAAAAGAGCTAACTATGGCTACACCTTC. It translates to CASSQGRQGKRANYGYTF.

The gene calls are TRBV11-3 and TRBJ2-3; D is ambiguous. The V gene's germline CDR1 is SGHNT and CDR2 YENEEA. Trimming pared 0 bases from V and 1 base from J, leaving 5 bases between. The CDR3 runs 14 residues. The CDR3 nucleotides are TGTGCCAGCAGCTTAGACGGTGGCACAGATACGCAGTATTTT. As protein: CASSLDGGTDTQYF.

CDR3 region: CSVEDPPYEQYF. The CDR3 coding sequence is TGCAGCGTTGAAGATCCCCCCTACGAGCAGTACTTC. The chain carries TRBV29-1 and TRBJ2-7; D unclear. CDR1 is SQVTM and CDR2 is ANQGSEA in the germline V gene. The CDR3 runs to 12 residues. The V end was cut by 0 bases, the J end by 2 bases, with 5 bases between.

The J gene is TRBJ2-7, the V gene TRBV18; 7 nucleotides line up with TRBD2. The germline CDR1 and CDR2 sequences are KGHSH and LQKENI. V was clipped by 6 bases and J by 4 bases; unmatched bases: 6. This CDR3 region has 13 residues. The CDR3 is CASSLPGGYEQYF. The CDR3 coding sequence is TGTGCCAGCTCGCTACCCGGGGGGTACGAGCAGTACTTC.